This record concerns one T cell receptor beta chain sequence. Its antigen is not identified. The CDR3 extends over 17 amino acids. Germline V CDR1 and CDR2: KGHDR, SFDVKD. The data were taken from a study of monozygotic twins with inflammatory bowel disease. Researchers ran eight separate cDNA reactions for each sample. TCRdb re-called the 5' RACE reads, yielding one record per CDR3 amino acid sequence without DNA. The ten top clones account for around 2%, within a sample of about 330,000 distinct CDR3 sequences. General study findings and limits: Possibly because of limited power, concordant and discordant twins showed no difference in repertoire similarity.

Sequenced material: blood. The chain carries TRBV24-1 and TRBJ2-2; TCRdb names TRBD2, which stays unverified in the absence of DNA. The receptor was isolated from a human donor with ulcerative colitis or Crohn's disease, or a healthy co-twin of an affected twin (not recorded which). The CDR3: CATSDSSPRRNTGELFF.